The clone carrying this T cell receptor (beta chain) was picked up a small number of times. Antigen specificity is unknown. This record comes from a study of T cell repertoires in cytomegalovirus infection. Looking at the study overall: Indications came from public TCR beta signatures; they pointed to CMV infection and to a matching HLA type.

Germline V lookup: CDR1 MRHNA, CDR2 SNTAGT. This CDR3 spans 15 amino acids. J gave up 5 bases and V 4 bases, and 8 bases lay outside the gene matches. Study-level findings and limits: Dominating the ex vivo response were HLA-C-restricted CMV-specific TCR beta clonotypes.

In TCRdb, the reads were re-called with MiXCR into one record per CDR3 protein. The sample carries about 570,000 distinct CDR3 sequences, approximately 40% recorded once. This specimen was cultured PBMCs, taken from culture after CMV antigen stimulation. The TCR sequence derives from a human donor in good health (CMV status not recorded). Some clones in this sample may be carry-over from other donors' samples. The chain employs TRBV6-4 and TRBJ2-5, with 9 positions matching TRBD2. CDR3 coding DNA: TGTGCCAGCAGTGTTACAGCGGGGGGTCGGGAGACCCAGTACTTC. Translating it yields CASSVTAGGRETQYF.